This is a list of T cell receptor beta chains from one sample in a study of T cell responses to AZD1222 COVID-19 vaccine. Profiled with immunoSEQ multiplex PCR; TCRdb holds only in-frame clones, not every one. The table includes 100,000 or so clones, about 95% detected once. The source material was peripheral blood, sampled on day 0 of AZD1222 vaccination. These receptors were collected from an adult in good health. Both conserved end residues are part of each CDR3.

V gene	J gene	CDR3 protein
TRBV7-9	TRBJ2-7	CASAEYRGGEQYF
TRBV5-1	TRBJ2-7	CASSLRLGVAASYEQYF
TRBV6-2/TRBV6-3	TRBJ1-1	CASSTQGGTEAFF
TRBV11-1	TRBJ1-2	CASTDRGLGGYTF
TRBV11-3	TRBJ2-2	CASSYRMDGELFF
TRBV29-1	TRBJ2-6	CSVEEYISSSGANVLTF
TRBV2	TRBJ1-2	CASSEDEAHHRGIIYGYTF
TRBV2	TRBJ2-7	CASNRVYTYEQYF
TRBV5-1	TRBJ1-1	CASSVDRDSEAFF
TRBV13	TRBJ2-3	CASSGPQGTTQYF
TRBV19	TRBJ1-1	CASSTGGNTEAFF
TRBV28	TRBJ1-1	CASRGQGSDTEAFF
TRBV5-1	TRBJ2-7	CASSLEGTYEQYF
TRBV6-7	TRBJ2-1	CASSYSILTGSHNEQFF
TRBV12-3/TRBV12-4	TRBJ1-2	CASIEGGGGYTF
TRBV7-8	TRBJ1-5	CASSLDSNQPQHF
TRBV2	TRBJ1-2	CASSGQGKWDYTF
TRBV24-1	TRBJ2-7	CATSDSDSFTYEQYF
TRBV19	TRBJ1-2	CASSIPGQGAAGYTF
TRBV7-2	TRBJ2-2	CASSSGLADTGELFF
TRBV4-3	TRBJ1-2	CASSQAETDHFGYTF
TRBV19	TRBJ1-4	CASSIRTGNEKLFF